These 18 T cell receptor beta chains were all obtained from the same sample, sequenced in a study of blood T cell repertoires in COVID-19. Profiled with immunoSEQ multiplex PCR; TCRdb holds only in-frame clones, not every one. The sample holds about 170,000 clones, approximately 90% seen once. Sequences were obtained from peripheral blood. Every receptor here comes from a man aged 30 to 39 with COVID-19, enrolled during active disease.

The DNA of the CDR3 is TGTGCCTGGAGCTCACCGACAGGGTACACCGGGGAGCTGTTTTTT. This codes for CAWSSPTGYTGELFF. The V and J genes are TRBV30 and TRBJ2-2, with 7 bases that match TRBD1. CDR1 and CDR2 (germline): GTSNPN, SVGIG (reference sequence). V lost 3 bases, J lost 3 bases, and 7 bases stayed unmatched. The CDR3 runs to 15 residues.

The chain's CDR3 is CASSLGFRTGDYGYTF. The CDR3 coding sequence is TGTGCCAGCAGCTTAGGATTTCGGACTGGTGACTATGGCTACACCTTC. V usage is TRBV7-2 and J usage is TRBJ1-2; D not resolved. Trimming took 1 base from V and 3 from J, leaving 15 bases between them. CDR1 and CDR2 (germline): SGHTA, FQGNSA. The CDR3 runs 16 residues.

This clone was detected a few times. The chain is built from TRBV6-2 or TRBV6-3 and TRBJ2-2, with 10 nucleotides matching TRBD1. V gave up 6 bases and J gave up 6 bases; unmatched junction bases: 13. CDR1 is MNHEY, CDR2 SVGEGT, per germline. The CDR3 loop spans 17 amino acids. The CDR3 DNA sequence: TGTGCCAGCAGCAGCAACGACAGGGGGCTGGTCGCCGGGGAGCTGTTTTTT. Translation: CASSSNDRGLVAGELFF.

CDR3 coding DNA: TGTGCCAGCAGCCCCCCGACAGGGCGGAACACTGAAGCTTTCTTT. This encodes CASSPPTGRNTEAFF. The rearrangement links TRBV5-4 to TRBJ1-1, with 7 bases lining up with TRBD1. Germline V lookup: CDR1 SGHNT, CDR2 YYREEE (reference sequence). The CDR3 runs 15 residues. The V gene end was trimmed by 4 bases and the J gene end by 1 base; junction bases not matched to a gene: 7.

The J gene is TRBJ2-5, the V gene TRBV24-1; 7 bases map to TRBD2. Germline CDR1 KGHDR, CDR2 SFDVKD. J lost 7 bases, V lost 6 bases, and 7 bases had no gene match. The CDR3 has 13 residues. CDR3 protein: CATSPGLVGTQYF. The CDR3 DNA sequence: TGTGCCACCAGTCCAGGACTAGTCGGGACCCAGTACTTC.

This chain joins TRBV5-4 and TRBJ1-1; D may be TRBD1 (6 bases). Germline CDR1 SGHNT, CDR2 YYREEE (reference sequence). Trimming removed 0 bases from V and 9 bases from J, with 9 bases in between. The CDR3 loop spans 12 amino acids. The CDR3 DNA reads as TGTGCCAGCAGCTTGGAGGGGGAAAAAGCTTTCTTT. This translates into CASSLEGEKAFF.

This CDR3 is CASSQTKMGLAGLYEQYF. The CDR3, as DNA: TGTGCCAGCAGCCAAACTAAAATGGGACTAGCGGGGCTGTACGAGCAGTACTTC. The V gene is TRBV4-2, the J gene TRBJ2-7, with TRBD2 matching over 13 bases. The germline V gene encodes CDR1 LGHNA and CDR2 YNFKEQ. There are 18 residues in the CDR3. The trim removed 2 bases at V and 4 bases at J, leaving 11 bases unmatched.

A single count supports this clone. The chain combines TRBV28 with TRBJ2-7; tentative D call: TRBD1 (6 bases). With 4 bases removed from V and 4 bases from J, the gap between germline ends came to 20 bases. The CDR3 is made up of 16 amino acids. Germline V gene data show CDR1 as MDHEN and CDR2 as SYDVKM. The chain's CDR3 is CASSSPRQVYGYEQYF. The DNA for the CDR3 is TGTGCCAGCAGTTCTCCGAGACAGGTCTACGGGTACGAGCAGTACTTC. Full variable domain (outside the CDR3, taken from reference TRBV28 and TRBJ2-7): DVKVTQSSRYLVKRTGEKVFLECVQDMDHENMFWYRQDPGLGLRLIYFSYDVKMKEKGDIPEGYSVSREKKERFSLILESASTNQTSMYLCASSSPRQVYGYEQYFGPGTRLTVT.

CDR3 sequence reads: CASSFKGQGSSYNSPLHF. In DNA form, the CDR3 reads TGTGCCAGCAGCTTTAAAGGACAGGGTAGCTCCTATAATTCACCCCTCCACTTT. The rearrangement joins TRBV7-8 to TRBJ1-6; 8 nucleotides align to TRBD1. V shed 3 bases and J 0 bases; nucleotides not matched to a gene: 7. This CDR3 has 18 residues. CDR1 is SGHVS and CDR2 is FQNEAQ in the germline V gene.

V gene TRBV10-3 combines with J gene TRBJ1-6; a weak D match, TRBD1 (6 bases). In germline, CDR1 is ENHRY, CDR2 SYGVKD. Trimming left V 0 bases short and J 10 bases short, with 19 bases between. This CDR3 contains 17 residues. CDR3 DNA sequence: TGTGCCATCAGTGAGTCAGGGGGGGCGATGCTTGAATCACCCCTCCACTTT. Translation gives CAISESGGAMLESPLHF.

The V and J genes are TRBV5-1 and TRBJ1-4; possible D gene TRBD1, 5 bases. The CDR3 covers 14 residues. Germline CDR1 is SGHRS and CDR2 is YFSETQ. V was shortened by 4 bases and J by 0 bases, with 7 bases between the two germline ends. In nucleotides, the CDR3 is TGCGCCAGCAGCCCGACAGCAACTAATGAAAAACTGTTTTTT. Translated: CASSPTATNEKLFF.

This clone was observed a few times. The chain combines TRBV13 with TRBJ2-1; perhaps TRBD1 as D (5 bases). V gave up 5 bases and J gave up 8 bases, with 19 bases separating them. The germline CDR1 and CDR2 sequences are PRHDT and FYEKMQ (reference sequence). This CDR3 region has 15 residues. The CDR3 sequence is CASSPRSRGKDEQFF. The CDR3 coding sequence is TGTGCCAGCAGCCCTAGGTCAAGGGGTAAGGATGAGCAGTTCTTC.

The chain employs TRBV4-2 and TRBJ2-7; 8 nucleotides agree with TRBD2. CDR3 length: 15 amino acids. V trimming: 2 bases; J trimming: 2 bases; junction bases outside the gene matches: 5. The germline V gene encodes CDR1 LGHNA and CDR2 YNFKEQ. The DNA of the CDR3 is TGTGCCAGCAGCCAACAACTAGCGGCGGCCTACGAGCAGTACTTC. It encodes CASSQQLAAAYEQYF.

This sequence joins TRBV29-1 and TRBJ1-4, with 8 bases fitting TRBD1. The CDR3 consists of 13 residues. Germline CDR1 reads SQVTM; CDR2 reads ANQGSEA. V was clipped by 6 bases and J by 8 bases; unmatched bases: 8. This chain's CDR3 is CSVGQGKGEKLFF. Here the CDR3 DNA reads TGCAGCGTCGGACAGGGAAAGGGGGAAAAACTGTTTTTT. Drawing the rest from reference TRBV29-1 and TRBJ1-4, the complete variable domain is SAVISQKPSRDICQRGTSLTIQCQVDSQVTMMFWYRQQPGQSLTLIATANQGSEATYESGFVIDKFPISRPNLTFSTLTVSNMSPEDSSIYLCSVGQGKGEKLFFGSGTQLSVL.

This clone was recorded once. V is TRBV29-1 and J is TRBJ1-5, with D maybe TRBD1 (5 bases). The V and J ends lost 4 bases and 5 bases respectively, with 15 bases between them. Germline CDR1 reads SQVTM; CDR2 reads ANQGSEA. CDR3 length: 14 amino acids. In nucleotides, the CDR3 is TGCAGCGTTGGAAACGGTGACAGTTATCAGCCCCAGCATTTT. This translates into CSVGNGDSYQPQHF.

This clone occurred once. J is TRBJ2-7 and V is TRBV6-6; D is perhaps TRBD1 (5 bases). Germline V gives CDR1 MNHNY, CDR2 SVGAGI (reference sequence). The CDR3 contains 15 residues. With 2 bases removed from V and 5 bases from J, the gap between germline ends came to 16 bases. CDR3 region: CASSYKWQGIHEQYF. The CDR3 DNA is TGTGCCAGCAGTTACAAGTGGCAGGGCATCCACGAGCAGTACTTC.

J is TRBJ2-7 and V is TRBV6-5; D remains ambiguous. The CDR3 runs 16 residues. The V end was cut by 0 bases, the J end by 3 bases, with 15 bases between. Germline V gene sequence: CDR1 MNHEY, CDR2 SVGAGI. The CDR3 here is CASSYSFGGRNYEQYF. The CDR3 nucleotides read TGTGCCAGCAGTTACTCCTTCGGCGGTAGGAACTACGAGCAGTACTTC.

The chain has TRBV6-5 and TRBJ1-3; D gene uncertain. Per germline, CDR1 MNHEY and CDR2 SVGAGI. The CDR3 contains 14 residues. V was trimmed by 5 bases and J by 0 bases, leaving 8 bases between them. Here the CDR3 DNA reads TGTGCCAGCAGTCAACAGTACTCTGGAAACACCATATATTTT. Translation: CASSQQYSGNTIYF.